These T cell receptor beta chains were read from a single sample in a study of vaccination and CD4 T cells after COVID-19. The antigens of these receptors remain unknown. TCRdb reanalysed the PCR reads using MiXCR and keeps one entry per CDR3 protein. The sample comprises about 24,000 distinct CDR3 sequences, about two fifths of which are singletons, and roughly 4% rests with the top ten. Sample: CD4+ T cells from blood, cultured in vitro, taken about 7 months after SARS-CoV-2 vaccination. The receptors originated from a human donor who had recovered from COVID-19. CDR3s include the opening cysteine and the closing phenylalanine or tryptophan. D genes are given only for firm matches. Clone size is shown for a subset of rows, as once, few, many or a class of expanded clone.

clone_size	d_call	v_call	j_call	cdr3_aa	cdr3_nt
NA	NA	TRBV11-2	TRBJ2-5	CASSLGFVYQETQYF	TGTGCCAGCAGCTTAGGGTTTGTCTACCAAGAGACCCAGTACTTC
few	TRBD1	TRBV7-3	TRBJ2-1	CASSFGSTGQGYNEQFF	TGTGCCAGCAGCTTTGGGTCTACGGGACAGGGCTACAATGAGCAGTTCTTC
NA	TRBD1	TRBV27	TRBJ1-5	CASSLRGQGYRPQHF	TGTGCCAGCAGCCTCCGGGGACAGGGGTATAGGCCCCAGCATTTT
few	NA	TRBV20-1	TRBJ1-2	CSADGTPNYGYTF	TGCAGTGCTGACGGGACACCCAACTATGGCTACACCTTC
NA	TRBD2	TRBV20-1	TRBJ2-7	CSAGGTSARYEQYF	TGCAGTGCGGGTGGGACTAGCGCTCGCTACGAGCAGTACTTC
few	NA	TRBV24-1	TRBJ1-1	CATSDLDKGAFF	TGTGCCACCAGTGATTTGGACAAGGGAGCTTTCTTT
few	NA	TRBV6-5	TRBJ1-1	CASSYQTAAWGNTEAFF	TGTGCCAGCAGTTACCAGACAGCCGCGTGGGGGAACACTGAAGCTTTCTTT
few	TRBD1	TRBV19	TRBJ1-5	CASSARDRGRGAQPQHF	TGTGCCAGTAGTGCCCGGGACAGGGGGCGCGGGGCTCAGCCCCAGCATTTT
NA	TRBD2	TRBV6-1	TRBJ2-1	CASCQREGFLGNEQFF	TGTGCCAGCTGTCAGCGGGAGGGATTCTTAGGGAATGAGCAGTTCTTC
NA	NA	TRBV6-2/TRBV6-3	TRBJ1-2	CASRPPEGRRGYGYTF	TGTGCCAGCAGACCCCCGGAGGGCCGGCGCGGCTATGGCTACACCTTC
few	NA	TRBV6-1	TRBJ2-1	CASRRSGSQGEQFF	TGTGCCAGCAGGCGGAGCGGGTCGCAGGGTGAGCAGTTCTTC
NA	TRBD2	TRBV7-3	TRBJ2-5	CASSEGLVPETQYF	TGTGCCAGCAGCGAGGGACTAGTCCCTGAGACCCAGTACTTC
few	NA	TRBV7-2	TRBJ1-5	CASSPAPGTQPQHF	TGTGCCAGCAGCCCAGCTCCTGGAACTCAGCCCCAGCATTTT
NA	NA	TRBV20-1	TRBJ1-5	CSAVSGGNQPQHF	TGCAGTGCTGTCTCGGGGGGTAATCAGCCCCAGCATTTT
NA	TRBD2	TRBV20-1	TRBJ2-1	CSARGASGGYNEQFF	TGCAGTGCTAGAGGGGCTAGCGGGGGTTACAATGAGCAGTTCTTC
few	TRBD1	TRBV27	TRBJ1-2	CASSLAGGGGYTF	TGTGCCAGCAGTTTAGCAGGGGGGGGTGGCTACACCTTC
NA	TRBD2	TRBV7-2	TRBJ2-1	CASSPFDSGRWNEQFF	TGTGCCAGCAGCCCCTTTGATAGCGGGAGGTGGAATGAGCAGTTCTTC
NA	NA	TRBV5-8	TRBJ2-7	CASSLDRVAVEQYF	TGTGCCAGCAGCTTGGACAGGGTAGCCGTCGAGCAGTACTTC
NA	NA	TRBV19	TRBJ2-7	CASSIKGKGYEQYF	TGTGCCAGTAGTATCAAGGGGAAGGGCTACGAGCAGTACTTC
few	TRBD1	TRBV7-9	TRBJ2-5	CASSLKGRQGQETQYF	TGTGCCAGCAGCTTAAAAGGCCGACAGGGGCAAGAGACCCAGTACTTC
NA	NA	TRBV7-3	TRBJ2-7	CASSQGPTLNYEQYF	TGTGCCAGCAGCCAGGGACCGACTTTGAACTACGAGCAGTACTTC
few	TRBD1	TRBV2	TRBJ1-6	CASSESTGGFSPLHF	TGTGCCAGCAGTGAATCGACAGGGGGCTTCTCACCCCTCCACTTT
few	TRBD2	TRBV20-1	TRBJ2-5	CSAWGLAGQETQYF	TGCAGTGCTTGGGGACTAGCGGGTCAAGAGACCCAGTACTTC
NA	TRBD2	TRBV27	TRBJ2-3	CASREKGLAGGPSRDTQYF	TGTGCCAGCAGGGAAAAAGGACTAGCGGGAGGCCCATCTAGGGATACGCAGTATTTT
few	NA	TRBV15	TRBJ2-1	CATSRDFQVYSEQFF	TGTGCCACCAGCAGAGACTTTCAGGTCTACAGTGAGCAGTTCTTC
NA	NA	TRBV7-2	TRBJ2-3	CASSFIDGATDTQYF	TGTGCCAGCAGCTTCATCGACGGGGCCACAGATACGCAGTATTTT
NA	TRBD2	TRBV20-1	TRBJ2-1	CSARVGTSGYNEQFF	TGCAGTGCTAGGGTGGGGACTAGCGGTTACAATGAGCAGTTCTTC
NA	NA	TRBV20-1	TRBJ2-1	CSARVAETQREQFF	TGCAGTGCTAGGGTTGCGGAAACCCAAAGGGAGCAGTTCTTC
few	NA	TRBV6-1	TRBJ2-7	CASVSVLATGDTYEQYF	TGTGCCAGCGTATCAGTTCTGGCCACAGGCGATACCTACGAGCAGTACTTC
few	TRBD2	TRBV7-9	TRBJ2-3	CASSLSGGTDTQYF	TGTGCCAGCAGCTTATCGGGGGGTACAGATACGCAGTATTTT
once	NA	TRBV10-3	TRBJ2-7	CAISGVGPKQRIYEQYF	TGTGCCATCAGTGGAGTGGGCCCGAAACAACGAATCTACGAGCAGTACTTC
few	NA	TRBV24-1	TRBJ2-1	CATSDTLRGLSSYNEQFF	TGTGCCACCAGTGACACCCTACGGGGCTTGAGCTCCTACAATGAGCAGTTCTTC
NA	TRBD2	TRBV20-1	TRBJ2-1	CSAPVASGNSYNEQFF	TGCAGTGCGCCGGTGGCTAGCGGGAACTCCTACAATGAGCAGTTCTTC
few	NA	TRBV19	TRBJ1-1	CAIRGNKNTEAFF	TGTGCCATCCGGGGGAATAAGAACACTGAAGCTTTCTTT
NA	TRBD2	TRBV6-2/TRBV6-3	TRBJ2-7	CASTKTSGSYEQYF	TGTGCCAGCACTAAAACTAGCGGGAGTTACGAGCAGTACTTC
NA	TRBD1	TRBV20-1	TRBJ2-3	CSARKGALLTDTQYF	TGCAGTGCTAGAAAGGGGGCACTTCTAACAGATACGCAGTATTTT
NA	NA	TRBV15	TRBJ1-5	CATGTLVRDSNQPQHF	TGTGCCACCGGCACCCTCGTCCGGGACAGCAATCAGCCCCAGCATTTT
NA	TRBD2	TRBV5-1	TRBJ2-5	CASSLRASGSRETQYF	TGCGCCAGCAGCTTGAGGGCTAGCGGGAGTCGCGAGACCCAGTACTTC
few	TRBD1	TRBV27	TRBJ1-6	CASSVIRRKGQYNSPLHF	TGTGCCAGCAGTGTTATAAGACGAAAGGGACAGTATAATTCACCCCTCCACTTT
few	NA	TRBV19	TRBJ1-5	CASSLLAGEGQPQHF	TGTGCCAGTAGTCTCCTAGCAGGGGAGGGACAGCCCCAGCATTTT
NA	NA	TRBV5-4	TRBJ2-5	CASSLRASEQTQYF	TGTGCCAGCAGCTTGAGAGCTAGCGAGCAGACCCAGTACTTC
NA	NA	TRBV28	TRBJ2-3	CASSLNTIDTQYF	TGTGCCAGCAGCCTAAACACGATAGATACGCAGTATTTT
NA	NA	TRBV24-1	TRBJ2-2	CATSDPSGPYEGIGELFF	TGTGCCACCAGTGATCCGAGCGGACCCTACGAAGGGATCGGGGAGCTGTTTTTT
NA	NA	TRBV19	TRBJ1-2	CASTSGGFGYTF	TGTGCCAGTACCTCGGGGGGGTTTGGCTACACCTTC